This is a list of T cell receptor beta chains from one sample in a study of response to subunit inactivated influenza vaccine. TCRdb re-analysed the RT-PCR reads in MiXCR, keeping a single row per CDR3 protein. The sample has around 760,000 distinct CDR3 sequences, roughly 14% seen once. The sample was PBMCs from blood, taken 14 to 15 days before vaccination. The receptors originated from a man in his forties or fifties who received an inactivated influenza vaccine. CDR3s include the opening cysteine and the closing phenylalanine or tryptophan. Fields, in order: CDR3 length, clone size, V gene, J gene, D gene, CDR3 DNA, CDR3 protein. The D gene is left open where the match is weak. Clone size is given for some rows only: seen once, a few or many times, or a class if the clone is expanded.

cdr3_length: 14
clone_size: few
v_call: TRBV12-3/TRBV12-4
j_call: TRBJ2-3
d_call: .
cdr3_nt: TGTGCCAGCAGTCATGGCCCAGGCACAGATACGCAGTATTTT
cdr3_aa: CASSHGPGTDTQYF

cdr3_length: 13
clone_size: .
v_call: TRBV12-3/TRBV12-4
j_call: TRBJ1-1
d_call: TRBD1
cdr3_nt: TGTGCCAGCAGACAACAGGGGAGCACTGAAGCTTTCTTT
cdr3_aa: CASRQQGSTEAFF

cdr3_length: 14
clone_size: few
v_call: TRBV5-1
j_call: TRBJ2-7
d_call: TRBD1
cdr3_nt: TGCGCCAGCAGCTTGACGGGACAGCGGTACGAGCAGTACTTC
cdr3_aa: CASSLTGQRYEQYF

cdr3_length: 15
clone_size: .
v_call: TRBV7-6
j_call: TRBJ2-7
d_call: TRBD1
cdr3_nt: TGTGCCAGCAGCTTTACAGGGGGCCTGCTCTACGAGCAGTACTTC
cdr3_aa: CASSFTGGLLYEQYF

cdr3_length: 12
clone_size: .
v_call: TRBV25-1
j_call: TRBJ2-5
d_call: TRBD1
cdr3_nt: TGTGCCACGGACAGGGGGCAAGAGACCCAGTACTTC
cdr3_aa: CATDRGQETQYF

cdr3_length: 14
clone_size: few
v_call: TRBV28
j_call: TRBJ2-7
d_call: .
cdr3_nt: TGTGCCAGCAGTCCGAGGGGCCGCTCCTACGAGCAGTACTTC
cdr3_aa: CASSPRGRSYEQYF

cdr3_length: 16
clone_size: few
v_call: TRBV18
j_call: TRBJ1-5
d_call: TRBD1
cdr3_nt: TGTGCCAGCTCGTCGGGGCCCGGGACAGACAATCAGCCCCAGCATTTT
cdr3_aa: CASSSGPGTDNQPQHF

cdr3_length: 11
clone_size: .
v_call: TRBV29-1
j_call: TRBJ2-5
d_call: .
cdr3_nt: TGCAGCGTTGCGGCCCCAGAGACCCAGTACTTC
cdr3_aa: CSVAAPETQYF

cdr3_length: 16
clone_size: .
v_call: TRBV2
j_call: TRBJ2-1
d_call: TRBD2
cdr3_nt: TGTGCCAGCGGTCCACTAGCGGGGCGGTCCTACAATGAGCAGTTCTTC
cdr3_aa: CASGPLAGRSYNEQFF

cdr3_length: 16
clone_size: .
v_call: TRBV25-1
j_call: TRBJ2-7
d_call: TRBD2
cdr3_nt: TGTGCCAGCGTCTATTCTCCGGGACTAGCGGGAGGCCAGCAGTACTTC
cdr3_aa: CASVYSPGLAGGQQYF

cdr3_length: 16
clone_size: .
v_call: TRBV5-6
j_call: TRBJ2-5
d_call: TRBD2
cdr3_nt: TGTGCCAGCAGCTTGTATCAGACGGCGGGGGAGAAGACCCAGTACTTC
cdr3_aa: CASSLYQTAGEKTQYF

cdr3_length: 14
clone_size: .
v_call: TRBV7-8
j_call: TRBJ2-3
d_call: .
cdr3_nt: TGTGCCAGCAGCTCCATCACAAGCACAGATACGCAGTATTTT
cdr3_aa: CASSSITSTDTQYF

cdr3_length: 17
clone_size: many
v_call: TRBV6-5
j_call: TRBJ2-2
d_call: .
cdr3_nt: TGTGCCAGCAGTTACTCGATGGCAGAACCTGGCACCGGGGAGCTGTTTTTT
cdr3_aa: CASSYSMAEPGTGELFF